One T cell receptor (beta chain) is described in this entry. How the authors handled the data: Reference gene primer amplification gave estimated nucleated cell counts. Using immunoSEQ multiplex PCR, the repertoire was profiled, and TCRdb retains in-frame clones only, with some absent. V and J calls and clone size are those listed in that table; D and trimming were worked out from the DNA. The table lists about 430,000 clones, approximately 90% of them singletons, with around 0.91% in the top ten. This sample is drawn from a study of blood T cell repertoires in COVID-19. Study-wide background: Sources were T cells, B-cell-depleted T cells, or PBMCs; the material itself was cDNA or gDNA.

Enrollees, about 18 to 89 years old, lived in fewer than 25 US areas. Germline lookup yields CDR1 SGHRS and CDR2 YFSETQ. The CDR3 is 13 amino acids. V was clipped by 3 bases and J by 7 bases, with 10 bases between them. The V call is TRBV5-1, the J call TRBJ2-2, with TRBD2 as a possible D gene (5 bases). The source material was PBMCs or T cells enriched from blood (not recorded which). The clonotype was recovered from a woman aged 25 to 39 with acute COVID-19. CDR3 sequence reads: CASSSPAGGELFF. The DNA of the CDR3 is TGCGCCAGCAGCTCCCCGGCGGGCGGGGAGCTGTTTTTT.